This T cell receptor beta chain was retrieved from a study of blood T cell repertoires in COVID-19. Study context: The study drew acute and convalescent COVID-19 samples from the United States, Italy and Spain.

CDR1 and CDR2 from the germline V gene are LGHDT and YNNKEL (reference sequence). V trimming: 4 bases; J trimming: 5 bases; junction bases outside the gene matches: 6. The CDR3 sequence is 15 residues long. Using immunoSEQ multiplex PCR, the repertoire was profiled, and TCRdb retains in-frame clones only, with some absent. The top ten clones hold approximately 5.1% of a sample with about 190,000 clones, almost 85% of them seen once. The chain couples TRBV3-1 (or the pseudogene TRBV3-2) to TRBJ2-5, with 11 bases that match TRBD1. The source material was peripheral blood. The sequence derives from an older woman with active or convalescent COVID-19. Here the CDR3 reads CASSRGTGGGETQYF. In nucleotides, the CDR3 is TGTGCCAGCAGCCGAGGGACAGGGGGTGGTGAGACCCAGTACTTC.